The 22 T cell receptor beta chains below all came from one sample that was sequenced in a study of Ad26.COV2.S vaccination and SARS-CoV-2 variants. Using immunoSEQ multiplex PCR, the repertoire was profiled, and TCRdb retains in-frame clones only, with some absent. The repertoire holds about half a million clones, with 89% as singletons. The treatment: some 20 received Ad26.COV2.S at low or high dose, single or two shots; several received placebo; per-sample allocation not given. Following the first vaccine or placebo injection, samples were taken on day 63. Specimen: peripheral blood, collected in a trial of Ad26.COV2.S vaccine versus placebo. All receptors derive from a person aged 18-65 years who received the Ad26.COV2.S COVID-19 vaccine or a placebo.

A single count supports this clone. The rearrangement joins TRBV19 to TRBJ1-6; 7 nucleotides line up with TRBD1. The germline CDR1 and CDR2 sequences are LNHDA and SQIVND (reference sequence). The CDR3 length is 17 residues. V shed 7 bases, J shed 3 bases, and the junction held 12 bases outside the gene matches. The CDR3: CASTTGGGTVYNSPLHF. CDR3 coding DNA: TGTGCCAGTACCACCGGAGGAGGGACAGTCTATAATTCACCCCTCCACTTT.

The chain links TRBV28 to TRBJ2-7, with 8 bases that match TRBD2. The CDR3 is made up of 18 amino acids. Germline V gene data show CDR1 as MDHEN and CDR2 as SYDVKM. The trim removed 3 bases at V and 5 bases at J, leaving 18 bases unmatched. CDR3 sequence: CASSFPPWREETGHEQYF. In nucleotides, the CDR3 is TGTGCCAGCAGTTTCCCCCCCTGGCGGGAGGAGACGGGGCACGAGCAGTACTTC.

The J gene is TRBJ2-1, the V gene TRBV14, with 9 bases aligning to TRBD1. Losses at the gene ends were 3 bases for V and 7 bases for J; bases not matched to a gene: 13. This CDR3 is built from 17 residues. From germline, CDR1 is SGHDN and CDR2 FVKESK. CDR3 sequence reads: CASSQISRDRVTNEQFF. DNA for the CDR3: TGTGCCAGCAGCCAGATCAGCCGGGACAGGGTGACGAATGAGCAGTTCTTC.

The rearrangement joins TRBV2 to TRBJ2-1; D remains unclear. V lost 4 bases and J lost 6, with 10 bases in between. This CDR3 region has 13 residues. From germline, CDR1 is SNHLY and CDR2 FYNNEI. CDR3 sequence (DNA): TGTGCCAGCAGTGTGCTAGTAGGCAATGAGCAGTTCTTC. Its translation is CASSVLVGNEQFF.

The J gene is TRBJ2-2, the V gene TRBV24-1; D possibly corresponds to TRBD1 (6 bases). Germline V lookup: CDR1 KGHDR, CDR2 SFDVKD. V was cut by 3 bases and J by 1 base, with 8 bases left in between. The CDR3 totals 15 residues. CDR3 sequence (DNA): TGTGCCACCAGTGATCCGGGACAGAACACCGGGGAGCTGTTTTTT. It codes for CATSDPGQNTGELFF.

This clone was observed once. This chain joins TRBV24-1 and TRBJ2-2, with 9 bases aligning to TRBD1. The CDR3 consists of 16 residues. Trimming at V came to 2 bases and at J to 1 base, leaving 1 base not matched to a gene. Germline V gene lookup returns CDR1 KGHDR and CDR2 SFDVKD. CDR3 nucleotides: TGTGCCACCAGTGATTCGGGACAGGGGAACACCGGGGAGCTGTTTTTT. Translation: CATSDSGQGNTGELFF.

This chain connects TRBV19 to TRBJ2-3; TRBD1 is a possible D gene (5 bases). Germline assignment: CDR1 LNHDA and CDR2 SQIVND (reference sequence). V lost 2 bases and J lost 4, with 13 bases in between. This CDR3 is built from 15 residues. CDR3 DNA: TGTGCCAGTAGTATAAGGGGCGATTGGCCAGATACGCAGTATTTT. Its translation: CASSIRGDWPDTQYF.

V and J are TRBV19 and TRBJ2-1, with TRBD2 matching 7 bases. Per germline, CDR1 LNHDA and CDR2 SQIVND (reference sequence). V dropped 6 bases and J dropped 5; count of bases not matched to a gene: 10. The CDR3 runs to 15 residues. CDR3 protein: CASSPWASGDNEQFF. The CDR3 DNA reads TGTGCCAGTAGCCCATGGGCTAGCGGAGACAATGAGCAGTTCTTC.

This chain links TRBV10-2 with TRBJ1-3; D is undetermined. The CDR3 totals 16 residues. V shed 2 bases and J shed 0 bases, with 11 bases lying between them. Germline CDR1 and CDR2: WSHSY and SAAADI. The CDR3 sequence: CASSEIFGVSGNTIYF. DNA for the CDR3: TGCGCCAGCAGTGAGATATTTGGGGTCTCTGGAAACACCATATATTTT.

The V and J genes are TRBV10-3 and TRBJ2-7; 8 bases are a match to TRBD2. Germline V gives CDR1 ENHRY, CDR2 SYGVKD. V lost 3 bases to trimming and J lost 4 bases; unmatched junction nucleotides: 11. The CDR3 has 16 residues. This CDR3 reads CAISEGVAGNRYEQYF. The CDR3 nucleotides read TGTGCCATCAGTGAAGGGGTAGCGGGGAACCGTTACGAGCAGTACTTC.

This clone was recorded only once. The J gene is TRBJ1-2, the V gene TRBV19, with no clear D. The CDR3 is 17 amino acids. The germline CDR1 and CDR2 sequences are LNHDA and SQIVND (reference sequence). The V end lost 8 bases, the J end lost 5 bases, and 27 bases lay between the germline ends. CDR3 loop: CASQASGPARASYGYTF. The CDR3 DNA sequence: TGTGCCAGTCAGGCTAGTGGGCCGGCTAGGGCGTCTTATGGCTACACCTTC.

The chain joins TRBV7-2 to TRBJ2-2; D remains ambiguous. V was shortened by 3 bases and J by 0 bases, with 8 bases between the two germline ends. This CDR3 has 15 residues. CDR1 is SGHTA, CDR2 FQGNSA, per germline. The CDR3 here is CASSFFLTNTGELFF. CDR3 coding DNA: TGTGCCAGCAGCTTTTTTCTCACGAACACCGGGGAGCTGTTTTTT.

This clone was detected only a few times. The chain has TRBV21-1 and TRBJ2-1; the table's D gene call, TRBD1, was not cross checked with the DNA. TRBV21-1 is classified as a pseudogene. The CDR3 covers 21 residues. CDR3 bases: TGTGCCAGCAGCAAAGTTATGGGACGTCCTGGGGACACCCAACCAGTCGATGAGCAGTTCTTC. Translated: CASSKVMGRPGDTQPVDEQFF.

Concerning this clone: It is likely a read error, because the conserved phenylalanine at the end of the CDR3 is missing. The DNA is left out, because the CDR3 cannot be placed on it with certainty; the CDR3 is given as TCRdb lists it. J is TRBJ1-1 and V is TRBV7-9; the DNA was not compared with TRBD1, the D call given in the table. Termini included, the CDR3 measures 9 amino acids. Germline CDR1 and CDR2: SEHNR and FQNEAQ (reference sequence). The chain's CDR3 is CASSADSIR.

The CDR3 DNA sequence: TGTGCCAGCAGCCAAGGAGTGGGGTCCCAGATTCGCTACGAGCAGTACTTC. Amino acids: CASSQGVGSQIRYEQYF. This chain joins TRBV4-2 and TRBJ2-7; no clear D. CDR1 is LGHNA and CDR2 is YNFKEQ in the germline V gene. This CDR3 has 17 residues. With 1 base removed from V and 3 bases from J, the gap between germline ends came to 19 bases.

The gene calls are TRBV28 and TRBJ2-7, with a tentative D call TRBD2 (5 bases). V lost 7 bases to trimming and J lost 4 bases, with 17 bases between them. Germline CDR1 is MDHEN and CDR2 is SYDVKM. The length of the CDR3 is 14 residues. The CDR3 loop reads CASKPRGIGYEQYF. The CDR3, as DNA: TGTGCCAGCAAGCCCCGGGGAATTGGGTACGAGCAGTACTTC. Supplemented by reference TRBV28 and TRBJ2-7, the full variable domain reads DVKVTQSSRYLVKRTGEKVFLECVQDMDHENMFWYRQDPGLGLRLIYFSYDVKMKEKGDIPEGYSVSREKKERFSLILESASTNQTSMYLCASKPRGIGYEQYFGPGTRLTVT.

J is TRBJ1-2 and V is TRBV11-2, with 7 bases identical to TRBD1. CDR3 length: 15 residues. CDR1 is SGHAT, CDR2 FQNNGV, per germline. V lost 2 bases and J lost 3; bases outside the gene matches: 6. In nucleotides, the CDR3 is TGTGCCAGCAGCTTATCCCCCGGGACAGACTATGGCTACACCTTC. Translating gives CASSLSPGTDYGYTF.

The chain recombines TRBV7-3 with TRBJ2-3, with D maybe TRBD1 (6 bases). Germline V gene sequence: CDR1 SGHTA, CDR2 FQGTGA. The V gene lost 4 bases and the J gene lost 4 bases, with 12 bases spanning the gap. CDR3 length equals 14 residues. The CDR3 bases are TGTGCCAGCAGCTCCGGAGCAGGGGCAGATACGCAGTATTTT. Translating it yields CASSSGAGADTQYF. The full variable domain, completed using reference TRBV7-3 and TRBJ2-3, is GAGVSQTPSNKVTEKGKYVELRCDPISGHTALYWYRQSLGQGPEFLIYFQGTGAADDSGLPNDRFFAVRPEGSVSTLKIQRTERGDSAVYLCASSSGAGADTQYFGPGTRLTVL.

This clone was detected only once. The chain is built from TRBV6-5 and TRBJ1-1; a possible D gene is TRBD1 (6 bases). The germline CDR1 and CDR2 sequences are MNHEY and SVGAGI. This CDR3 is 13 amino acids long. Trimming cost V 5 bases and J 3 bases, with 10 bases left between them. CDR3 residues: CASSQQGDTEAFF. Written as DNA, the CDR3 is TGTGCCAGCAGTCAACAGGGTGACACTGAAGCTTTCTTT.

The chain uses TRBV6-2 or TRBV6-3 and TRBJ2-3; D is perhaps TRBD2 (6 bases). Germline-derived CDR1 and CDR2 are MNHEY and SVGEGT. V lost 1 base and J lost 1, with 12 bases in between. The CDR3 contains 16 residues. The CDR3 spells CASSYFSGGGTDTQYF. The CDR3 nucleotides are TGTGCCAGCAGTTACTTCAGTGGAGGGGGCACAGATACGCAGTATTTT.

The rearrangement links TRBV4-1 to TRBJ2-1; no reliable D call. The V and J ends lost 0 bases and 7 bases respectively, with 13 bases between them. CDR1 MGHRA and CDR2 YSYEKL come from the germline V gene. The length of the CDR3 is 15 residues. This chain's CDR3 is CASSQDNYMGNEQFF. Written as DNA, the CDR3 is TGCGCCAGCAGCCAAGATAACTATATGGGAAATGAGCAGTTCTTC.

In DNA form, the CDR3 reads TGTGCCTGGAGACAAGCGGGAGGGCCGGCAGATACGCAGTATTTT. Its translation: CAWRQAGGPADTQYF. V gene TRBV30 combines with J gene TRBJ2-3; 10 nucleotides line up with TRBD2. Germline values: CDR1 GTSNPN, CDR2 SVGIG (reference sequence). This CDR3 has 15 residues. J gave up 4 bases and V 3 bases, and 7 bases lay outside the gene matches.